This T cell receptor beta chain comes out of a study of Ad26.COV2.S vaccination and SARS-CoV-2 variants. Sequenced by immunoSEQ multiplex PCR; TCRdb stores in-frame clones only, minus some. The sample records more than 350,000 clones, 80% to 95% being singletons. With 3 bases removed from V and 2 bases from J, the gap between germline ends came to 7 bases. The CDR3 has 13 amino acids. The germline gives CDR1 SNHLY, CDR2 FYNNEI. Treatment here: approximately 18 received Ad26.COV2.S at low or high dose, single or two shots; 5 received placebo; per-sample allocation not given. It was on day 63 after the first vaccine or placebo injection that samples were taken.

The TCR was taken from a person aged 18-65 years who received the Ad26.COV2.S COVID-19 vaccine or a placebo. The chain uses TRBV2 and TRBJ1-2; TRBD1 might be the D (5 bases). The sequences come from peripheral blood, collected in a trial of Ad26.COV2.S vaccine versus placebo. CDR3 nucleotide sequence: TGTGCCAGCAGTGAGGGGGACAACTATGGCTACACCTTC. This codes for CASSEGDNYGYTF.